Below are 6 T cell receptor beta chains sequenced from a single sample in a study of identical twins. Via MiXCR, TCRdb re-called the 5' RACE reads, giving one row per CDR3 protein. The table includes hundreds of thousands of distinct CDR3 sequences, 5.5% to 6.5% detected once. Source material: naive T cells sorted from blood. These receptors all come from a man aged 18 to 29 in good health.

This clonotype came up many times. The CDR3 loop is CASSSQGRENSPLHF. For the CDR3, the DNA is TGCGCCAGCAGCTCTCAGGGACGGGAAAATTCACCCCTCCACTTT. This chain connects TRBV5-1 to TRBJ1-6, with D possibly matching TRBD1 (5 bases). This CDR3 has 15 amino acids. The germline CDR1 and CDR2 sequences are SGHRS and YFSETQ. The V and J ends lost 3 bases and 7 bases respectively, with 14 bases between them.

This clonotype showed up many times. The V call is TRBV12-3 or TRBV12-4, the J call TRBJ1-1; TRBD1 matches at 7 bases. The CDR3 totals 15 residues. V was clipped by 7 bases and J by 4 bases; unmatched bases: 12. DNA of the CDR3: TGTGCCAGCACCCTATCAACAGGGGTGGGCACTGAAGCTTTCTTT. Its translation: CASTLSTGVGTEAFF.

Ten or more counts support this clonotype. The chain has TRBV29-1 and TRBJ2-1, with D perhaps matching TRBD2 (5 bases). CDR1 is SQVTM, CDR2 ANQGSEA, per germline. The V and J ends lost 1 base and 0 bases respectively, with 13 bases between them. The CDR3 is made up of 16 amino acids. The CDR3 reads CSVEGGGRASYNEQFF. Written as DNA, the CDR3 is TGCAGCGTTGAAGGGGGTGGGAGAGCCTCCTACAATGAGCAGTTCTTC.

This clonotype showed up just a few times. The V gene is TRBV7-8, the J gene TRBJ2-2; TRBD1 or TRBD2 may be the D gene (5 bases each). CDR3 length: 12 amino acids. From germline, CDR1 is SGHVS and CDR2 FQNEAQ. Between the trimmed V and J ends, which lost 4 bases and 7 bases, there was a span of 7 bases. Written as DNA, the CDR3 is TGTGCCAGCAGCTGGGGGAGCGGGGAGCTGTTTTTT. Amino acid sequence: CASSWGSGELFF.

This clonotype was seen ten or more times. The V call is TRBV5-1, the J call TRBJ2-1; the match to TRBD1 covers 7 bases. The V and J ends lost 2 bases and 9 bases, in that order; junction bases with no gene match: 5. Germline CDR1 reads SGHRS; CDR2 reads YFSETQ. The CDR3 contains 13 residues. The CDR3 protein is CASSFGWDSEQFF. The CDR3 DNA reads as TGCGCCAGCAGCTTTGGGTGGGACAGTGAGCAGTTCTTC.

At least ten counts were recorded for this clonotype. The V call is TRBV20-1, the J call TRBJ2-7; D unresolved. The CDR3 covers 13 residues. In germline, CDR1 is DFQATT, CDR2 SNEGSKA (reference sequence). Trimming removed 5 bases from V and 6 bases from J, with 17 bases in between. CDR3 sequence reads: CSAPQDTSLEQYF. The CDR3 DNA reads TGCAGTGCTCCCCAAGACACTTCTCTCGAGCAGTACTTC.